This T cell receptor (beta chain) was sequenced for a study of blood T cell repertoires in COVID-19 (dated by TCRdb to 2020 to 2022). Regarding the research as a whole: Samples covering the acute and convalescent phases of COVID-19 were provided by collaborators in the United States, Italy and Spain. The prospective study material was composed of cDNA or gDNA derived from T cells, B-cell-depleted T cells, or PBMCs. The dataset comprised deeply sampled blood TCRbeta repertoires from subjects exposed to, actively infected with, or recovered from COVID-19. A freely available public database, intended as a resource for researchers studying the immune response to SARS-CoV-2, is where the repertoires were released. The samples were drawn from two sources: the first 160 participants of the ongoing ImmuneRACE study, and 1,000 to 1,500 subjects contributed by 6 global collaborators. The sample metadata nearly always contained a de-identified subject ID, COVID-19 status, age in years and sex. Where available, HLA class I and class II types were obtained from metadata supplied by the sample provider rather than from assay-based typing. Points the paper makes about the study in general: The amount of clinical and demographic metadata varied by source and participant and was provided uncurated.

Collaborating institutions collected whole blood in K2EDTA tubes following their own protocols. For TCRbeta analysis, collaborators shipped samples in one of three forms: frozen whole blood, isolated PBMCs, or DNA extracted from either of those sample types. As regards this clone: Its antigen is unknown. No clone much larger than this one lies a single base away; base qualities are absent.

At the junction V is shortened by 0 bases and J by 1 base, with 12 bases in between. The CDR3 numbers 16 residues from cysteine through phenylalanine. Only the CDR3 portion is preserved as DNA: 48 bases, with reading frame beginning at the first base. The germline V gene encodes CDR1 SGHRS and CDR2 YFSETQ. TCRbeta CDR3 regions were amplified from genomic DNA by means of the immunoSEQ Assay, a bias-controlled multiplex PCR. In the paper's pipeline: The number of nucleated cells in each sample was estimated by amplification of reference gene primers within the assay. To quantify the absolute abundance of each unique TCRbeta CDR3 rearrangement, sequence reads were collapsed and filtered. Productive Simpson clonality was computed per sample as the square root of Simpson's diversity index over productive rearrangements. TCRdb took over this immuneACCESS table, retaining in-frame rearrangements with V and J assigned. Such tables are incomplete; in checked studies, under half of the missing clones stem from an unresolved V gene, and the remainder is unexplained. V, J and clone size reflect that table, while D and trimming were determined from the DNA. The sample has about 280,000 clones on record, 85% of them singletons. Together, the top ten hold 13% of the sample.

Recombination linked TRBV5-1 to TRBJ2-3; the best D guess is TRBD1, with 5 bases matching. The specimen sequenced was peripheral blood. This receptor was taken from a human donor in a cohort sampled during active COVID-19. The DNA sequence is given as TGCGCCAGCAGCTTGGTTCTAGGGGCCGGCACAGATACGCAGTATTTT. Its translation reads: CASSLVLGAGTDTQYF.